This T cell receptor (beta chain) was recovered during a study of blood T cell repertoires in COVID-19. In the study overall: Sample material is recorded as cDNA or gDNA derived from T cells, B-cell-depleted T cells, or PBMCs.

Sequencing used immunoSEQ multiplex PCR; TCRdb keeps in-frame clones, though not all of them. Found here are 200,000 to 300,000 clones, around 90% of them singletons; the top ten hold 0.8%. Trimming took 3 bases from V and 2 from J, leaving 9 bases between them. CDR3 length: 14 amino acids. CDR1 SGHNT and CDR2 YENEEA come from the germline V gene. Sequenced: peripheral blood. The sequence came from a woman younger than 45 with acute or convalescent COVID-19. The chain carries TRBV11-3 and TRBJ2-3; TRBD2 is a possible D gene (5 bases). The DNA for the CDR3 is TGTGCCAGCAGCTTCGGGCGGGCCACAGATACGCAGTATTTT. It codes for CASSFGRATDTQYF.